This T cell receptor beta chain appears in the sequencing data of a study of neurological immune-mediated disorders. Study-level points and caveats: HTLV-1-associated myelopathy led in TCR clonal expansion, while multiple sclerosis ranked lowest, below healthy controls.

5'RACE with 10-nucleotide random UMIs generated the cDNA. Over 200 million TCR-beta sequences from 15-18 subjects were obtained in each sequencing run. TCRdb analysed the 5' RACE reads with MiXCR anew, one entry per CDR3 protein. The sample holds 70,000 or so distinct CDR3 sequences, approximately 3.4% seen once. Trimming took off 0 bases at V and 7 bases at J, with 14 bases between the two ends. The length of the CDR3 is 15 residues. Germline CDR1 reads SGHRS; CDR2 reads YFSETQ. This clonotype was seen repeatedly, ten times or more. Antigen: not known. PBMCs stored at -80 C, 2 million in total, were the source of the unsorted libraries.

Sample: PBMCs. This chain uses TRBV5-1 with TRBJ2-1; the D gene is possibly TRBD2 (6 bases). The receptor's source is a woman aged 45-65 years with multiple sclerosis. CDR3 protein: CASSLVPFGGNEQFF. In DNA form, the CDR3 reads TGCGCCAGCAGCTTGGTCCCCTTCGGGGGAAATGAGCAGTTCTTC. Full variable domain (rest looked up from reference TRBV5-1 and TRBJ2-1): KAGVTQTPRYLIKTRGQQVTLSCSPISGHRSVSWYQQTPGQGLQFLFEYFSETQRNKGNFPGRFSGRQFSNSRSEMNVSTLELGDSALYLCASSLVPFGGNEQFFGPGTRLTVL.